Following are 9 T cell receptor beta chains from one sample sequenced in a study of shared clonotypes between healthy human individuals. The naive CD8 fraction comprised CD45RO-negative cells positively selected for CCR7 and excluded terminally differentiated effector memory CD45RA+ cells. The protocol was immunoSEQ multiplex PCR, while the TCRdb copy is restricted to in-frame clones and leaves out a portion. Of hundreds of thousands of clones in the sample, roughly 95% were seen once. Sequencing used naive CD8+ T cells sorted from blood. The receptors come from a young woman in good health.

A remark on this clone: The sample has other DNA sequences that encode this CDR3 too. CDR3 DNA: TGTGCCAGCAGCCAGAGCTACGAGCAGTACTTC. Residues: CASSQSYEQYF. The chain couples TRBV14 to TRBJ2-7; D is ambiguous. The CDR3 loop spans 11 amino acids. The germline V gene encodes CDR1 SGHDN and CDR2 FVKESK. The ends were cut back, 3 bases at V and 3 bases at J, with 3 bases in the middle.

The chain combines TRBV7-9 with TRBJ1-2, with D possibly matching TRBD1 (6 bases). Between the trimmed V and J ends, which lost 0 bases and 8 bases, there was a span of 13 bases. Germline-derived CDR1 and CDR2 are SEHNR and FQNEAQ (reference sequence). The CDR3 runs to 14 residues. CDR3 in DNA: TGTGCCAGCAGCTTAGCGGGAGACAGGAGGGGCTACACCTTC. Protein product: CASSLAGDRRGYTF.

V gene TRBV28 combines with J gene TRBJ2-5; D is uncertain. The J call is in doubt because the DNA end fits TRBJ2-7 better. The CDR3 sequence is 11 residues long. The germline V gene has CDR1 MDHEN and CDR2 SYDVKM. Here the CDR3 DNA reads TGTGCCAGCAGAGGAGCCTACGAGCAGTACTTC. This codes for CASRGAYEQYF.

J is TRBJ1-5 and V is TRBV2, with D possibly TRBD1 on 5 matching bases. CDR3 length: 15 amino acids. CDR1 and CDR2 (germline): SNHLY, FYNNEI. V was cut by 6 bases and J by 0 bases, with 12 bases left in between. In DNA form, the CDR3 reads TGTGCCAGCAGCGACTCGACAGTTAGCAATCAGCCCCAGCATTTT. Its protein product is CASSDSTVSNQPQHF.

J is TRBJ2-7 and V is TRBV27; maybe TRBD1 (6 bases). Germline CDR1 and CDR2: MNHEY and SMNVEV (reference sequence). This CDR3 spans 14 amino acids. V lost 6 bases, J lost 0 bases, and 12 bases lay in between. The CDR3 protein is CASRGRGRSYEQYF. The CDR3 nucleotides are TGTGCCAGCAGGGGCAGGGGCCGCTCCTACGAGCAGTACTTC.

This clone was counted only a few times. At the DNA level, this CDR3 is encoded by other sequences in the same sample as well. The rearrangement joins TRBV6-5 to TRBJ1-5, with TRBD1 as a possible D gene (5 bases). This CDR3 is built from 14 residues. Per germline, CDR1 MNHEY and CDR2 SVGAGI. V lost 3 bases, J lost 3 bases, and 9 bases lay in between. The CDR3 nucleotides are TGTGCCAGCAGTTATTCAGGGCCCAATCAGCCCCAGCATTTT. Translated, it gives CASSYSGPNQPQHF.

The chain carries TRBV2 and TRBJ2-6; unclear D gene. The CDR3 has 15 amino acids. The V gene's germline CDR1 is SNHLY and CDR2 FYNNEI. V was pared by 6 bases and J by 1 base, with 10 bases between. CDR3 nucleotides: TGTGCCAGCAGCTATACGATATCTGGGGCCAACGTCCTGACTTTC. It specifies CASSYTISGANVLTF.

The genes are TRBV7-3 and TRBJ1-1; TRBD1 might be the D (5 bases). The CDR3 extends over 15 amino acids. CDR1 is SGHTA, CDR2 FQGTGA, per germline. The V end was cut by 1 base, the J end by 1 base, with 10 bases between. The CDR3 here is CASSLRGAENTEAFF. The DNA of the CDR3 is TGTGCCAGCAGCTTAAGAGGGGCCGAGAACACTGAAGCTTTCTTT.

In regard to this clone: The same CDR3 arises from other DNA sequences in this sample as well. V and J are TRBV29-1 and TRBJ2-7; D is ambiguous. This CDR3 is 12 amino acids long. Germline CDR1 is SQVTM and CDR2 is ANQGSEA. Deletions cut 4 bases from V and 0 bases from J, with 7 bases between. CDR3 nucleotide sequence: TGCAGCGTTGGTTTTAGCTCCTACGAGCAGTACTTC. The encoded protein is CSVGFSSYEQYF.